These T cell receptor beta chains were read from a single sample in a study of T cell repertoires in cytomegalovirus infection. For these TCRs, the target antigens are not known. TCRdb redid the calling of the reads with MiXCR, one entry per CDR3 protein. This sample yields approximately 730,000 distinct CDR3 sequences, of which around 32% are seen a single time; around a sixth belongs to the top ten. The specimen was cultured PBMCs, collected from culture after CMV antigen stimulation. The receptors were gathered from a human donor in good health (CMV status not recorded). Some clones in this sample may be carry-over from other donors' samples. The CDR3 runs from the conserved cysteine through the conserved F or W. Each record gives: clone size, V gene, D gene, J gene, CDR3 protein, CDR3 DNA. D genes are given only for firm matches. A row's size may be missing; if present it is once, few, many or a size class.

few	TRBV6-5	-	TRBJ1-1	CASRGRGNTEAFF	TGTGCCAGCAGGGGCAGGGGGAACACTGAAGCTTTCTTT
few	TRBV30	-	TRBJ2-7	CAWSRQIYEQYF	TGTGCCTGGAGCCGACAGATTTACGAGCAGTACTTC
-	TRBV7-9	TRBD1	TRBJ1-5	CASSLIADREIYQPQHF	TGTGCCAGCAGCCTAATCGCGGACAGGGAGATTTATCAGCCCCAGCATTTT
-	TRBV27	-	TRBJ1-1	CASSLWGLRDTEAFF	TGTGCCAGCAGTTTATGGGGGCTCAGGGACACTGAAGCTTTCTTT
-	TRBV6-4	-	TRBJ1-1	CASSDRGVEDTEAFF	TGTGCCAGCAGTGACCGAGGGGTAGAGGACACTGAAGCTTTCTTT
-	TRBV6-5	TRBD2	TRBJ2-3	CASTRVYGRFTDTQYF	TGTGCCAGCACCCGAGTATACGGGAGGTTCACAGATACGCAGTATTTT
-	TRBV15	TRBD1	TRBJ1-2	CATSSWAGAGGGYTF	TGTGCCACCAGCAGTTGGGCCGGGGCAGGGGGCGGCTACACCTTC
-	TRBV28	TRBD2	TRBJ2-7	CASSLLAGGIYEQYF	TGTGCCAGCAGTTTATTAGCGGGGGGTATCTACGAGCAGTACTTC
-	TRBV20-1	-	TRBJ2-1	CSARQLGGSQFF	TGCAGTGCTAGACAACTAGGTGGGTCGCAGTTCTTC
-	TRBV4-1	-	TRBJ1-3	CASSRQASGNTIYF	TGCGCCAGCAGCCGCCAAGCCTCTGGAAACACCATATATTTT
-	TRBV2	TRBD2	TRBJ2-2	CASSASGGTGELFF	TGTGCCAGCAGTGCTAGCGGGGGGACCGGGGAGCTGTTTTTT
-	TRBV20-1	TRBD1	TRBJ2-1	CSAPRDRVLFF	TGCAGTGCTCCCCGGGACAGGGTTTTGTTCTTC
once	TRBV4-1	TRBD2	TRBJ2-5	CASSQASGGAGETQYF	TGCGCCAGCAGCCAAGCTAGCGGGGGGGCCGGGGAGACCCAGTACTTC
few	TRBV28	TRBD1	TRBJ2-5	CASRVQGVKETQYF	TGTGCCAGCAGAGTCCAGGGGGTAAAAGAGACCCAGTACTTC
-	TRBV19	-	TRBJ1-5	CASSMDSPTTGNQPQHF	TGTGCCAGTAGTATGGACAGCCCAACGACCGGAAATCAGCCCCAGCATTTT